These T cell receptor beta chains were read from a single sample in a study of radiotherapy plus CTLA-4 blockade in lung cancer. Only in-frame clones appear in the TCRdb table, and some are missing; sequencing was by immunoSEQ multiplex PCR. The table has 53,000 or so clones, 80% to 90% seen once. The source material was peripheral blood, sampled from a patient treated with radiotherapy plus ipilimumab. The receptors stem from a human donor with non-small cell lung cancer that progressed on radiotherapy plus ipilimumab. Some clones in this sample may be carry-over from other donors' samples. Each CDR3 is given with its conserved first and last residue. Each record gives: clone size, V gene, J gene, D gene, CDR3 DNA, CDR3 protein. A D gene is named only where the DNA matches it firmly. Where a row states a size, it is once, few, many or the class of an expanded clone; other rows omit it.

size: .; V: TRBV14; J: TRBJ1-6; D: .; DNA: TGTGCCAGCAGCCCCCAACATAATTCTCCCCTCCACTTT; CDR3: CASSPQHNSPLHF
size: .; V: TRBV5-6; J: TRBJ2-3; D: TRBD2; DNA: TGTGCCAGCAGCGGAAAGGGAGCGCGGGAGTCAAATACGCAGTATTTT; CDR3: CASSGKGARESNTQYF
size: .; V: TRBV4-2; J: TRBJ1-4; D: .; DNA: TGTGCCAGCAGCCAAGATGGGGCTGCAACTAATGAAAAACTGTTTTTT; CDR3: CASSQDGAATNEKLFF
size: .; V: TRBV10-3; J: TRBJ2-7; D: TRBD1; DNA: TGTGCCACCGCAATCGGGACAGGGACTGAAGAGCAGTACTTC; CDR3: CATAIGTGTEEQYF
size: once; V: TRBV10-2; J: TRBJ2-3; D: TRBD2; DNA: TGCGCCAGTCTTACTAGCGGGGGATTCACAGATACGCAGTATTTT; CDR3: CASLTSGGFTDTQYF
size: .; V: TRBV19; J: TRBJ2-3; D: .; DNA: TGTGCCAGTAGTAACCAGGGAGATACGCAGTATTTT; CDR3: CASSNQGDTQYF
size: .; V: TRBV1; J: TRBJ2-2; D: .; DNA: TGCACCGGGGACAGGGAGAAGGGCACCGGAGAGCTGTTTTTT; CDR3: CTGDREKGTGELFF
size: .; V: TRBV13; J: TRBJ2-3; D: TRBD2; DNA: TGTGCCAGCAGCTTAGGTGGGGGAGGGGCGGATACGCAGTATTTT; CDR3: CASSLGGGGADTQYF
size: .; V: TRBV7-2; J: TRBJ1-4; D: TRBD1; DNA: TGTGCCAGCAGCCTCGACAGGGGTGAAAAACTGTTTTTT; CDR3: CASSLDRGEKLFF
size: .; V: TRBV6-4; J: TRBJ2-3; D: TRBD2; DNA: TGTGCCAGCAGTGCGACTAGCGGTGAGATCACAGATACGCAGTATTTT; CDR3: CASSATSGEITDTQYF
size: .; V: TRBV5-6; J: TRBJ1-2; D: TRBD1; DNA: TGTGCCAGCAGCTATCAAACAGGGGGAAGTAGCTATGGCTACACCTTC; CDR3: CASSYQTGGSSYGYTF
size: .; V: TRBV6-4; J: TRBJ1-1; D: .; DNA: TGTGCCAGCAGTCCCCAGGCGGGGGTGAACACTGAAGCTTTCTTT; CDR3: CASSPQAGVNTEAFF
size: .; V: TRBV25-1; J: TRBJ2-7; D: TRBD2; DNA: TGTGCCAGCAGTTCGAAGCGACTAGCGGGAGAAACCTACGAGCAGTACTTC; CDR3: CASSSKRLAGETYEQYF
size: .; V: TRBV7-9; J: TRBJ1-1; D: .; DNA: TGTGCCAGCAGAACGGGAACAGGACTAGGGAACACTGAAGCTTTCTTT; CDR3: CASRTGTGLGNTEAFF
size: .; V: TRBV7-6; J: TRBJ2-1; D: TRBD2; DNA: TGTGCCAGCAGCTTAGGGCGGGAGCCCCTTTACAATGAGCAGTTCTTC; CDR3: CASSLGREPLYNEQFF
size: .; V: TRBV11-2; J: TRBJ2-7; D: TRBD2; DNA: TGTGCCAGCAGAATAGCGGGGCGAATACTTTACGAGCAGTACTTC; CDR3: CASRIAGRILYEQYF
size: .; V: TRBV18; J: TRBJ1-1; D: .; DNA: TGTGCCAGCTCACATCCGGACAGGAACACTGAAGCTTTCTTT; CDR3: CASSHPDRNTEAFF
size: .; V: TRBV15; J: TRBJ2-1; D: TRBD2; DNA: TGTGCCACCAGCAGAGAGACTAGCGGCGATGAGCAGTTCTTC; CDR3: CATSRETSGDEQFF
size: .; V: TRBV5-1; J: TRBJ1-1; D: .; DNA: TGCGCCAGCAGCCCGTTTACACTGAACACTGAAGCTTTCTTT; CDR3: CASSPFTLNTEAFF
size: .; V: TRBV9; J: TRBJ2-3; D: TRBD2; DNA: TGTGCCAGCAGCACCATAGCGGGACACCCGAGGACAGATACGCAGTATTTT; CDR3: CASSTIAGHPRTDTQYF
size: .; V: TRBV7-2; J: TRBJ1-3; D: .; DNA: TGTGCCAGCAGCGATAGCGCACACTCTGGAAACACCATATATTTT; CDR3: CASSDSAHSGNTIYF
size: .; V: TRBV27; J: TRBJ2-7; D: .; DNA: TGTGCCAGCAGTGAGTACCGGGACACCACCTACGAGCAGTACTTC; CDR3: CASSEYRDTTYEQYF
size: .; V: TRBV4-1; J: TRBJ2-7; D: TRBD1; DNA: TGCGCCAGCAGCCATCCCGGACAGGGGACCTACGAGCAGTACTTC; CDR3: CASSHPGQGTYEQYF
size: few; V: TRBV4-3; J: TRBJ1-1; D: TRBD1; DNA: TGCGCCAGCAGACCGGGACAGGGGTTTGTGACTGAAGCTTTCTTT; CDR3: CASRPGQGFVTEAFF
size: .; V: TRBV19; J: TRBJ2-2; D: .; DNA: TGTGCCAGTAGTCTCAGGCCGAACACCGGGGAGCTGTTTTTT; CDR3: CASSLRPNTGELFF
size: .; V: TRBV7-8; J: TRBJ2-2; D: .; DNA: TGTGCCAGCAGCTTAACGACAGGGAACACCGGGGAGCTGTTTTTT; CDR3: CASSLTTGNTGELFF
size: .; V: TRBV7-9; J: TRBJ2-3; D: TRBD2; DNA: TGTGCCAGCAGCTTAGGGACTAGCGGGGATACGCAGTATTTT; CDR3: CASSLGTSGDTQYF
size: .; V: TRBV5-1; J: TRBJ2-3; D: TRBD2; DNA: TGCGCCAGCAGCAAGTTCAGCAGCGGGGGGGCAAAAGATACGCAGTATTTT; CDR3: CASSKFSSGGAKDTQYF
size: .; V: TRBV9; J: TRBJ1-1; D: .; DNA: TGTGCCAGCAGCGCTAGAACGAACACTGAAGCTTTCTTT; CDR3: CASSARTNTEAFF
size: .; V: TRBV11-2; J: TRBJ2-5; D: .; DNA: TGTGCCAGCAGCAACCCCGATGCAGTTGCACAAGAGACCCAGTACTTC; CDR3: CASSNPDAVAQETQYF
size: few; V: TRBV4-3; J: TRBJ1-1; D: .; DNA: TGCGCCAGCAGCCGCCATCGTCAGAATGCTGAAGCTTTCTTT; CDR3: CASSRHRQNAEAFF
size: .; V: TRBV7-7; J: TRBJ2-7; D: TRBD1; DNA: TGTGCCAGCAGCTTAGGGACAGGGGGTTCCTACGAGCAGTACTTC; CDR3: CASSLGTGGSYEQYF
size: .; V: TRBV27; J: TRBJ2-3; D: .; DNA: TGTGCCAGCAGTACCGGTTGGTCTAGCACAGATACGCAGTATTTT; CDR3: CASSTGWSSTDTQYF
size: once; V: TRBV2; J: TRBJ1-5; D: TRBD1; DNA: TGTGCCAGCAGACCAGGGGGCGAGGGCAATCAGCCCCAGCATTTT; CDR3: CASRPGGEGNQPQHF
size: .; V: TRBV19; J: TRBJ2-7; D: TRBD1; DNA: TGTGCCAGTCTATCAGACAGGGGCGAGCAGTACTTC; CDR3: CASLSDRGEQYF
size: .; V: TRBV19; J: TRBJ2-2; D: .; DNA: TGTGCCAGTAGTACACAGACCGACACCGGGGAGCTGTTTTTT; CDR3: CASSTQTDTGELFF
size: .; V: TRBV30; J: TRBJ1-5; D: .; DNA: TGTGCCTGGAGTCGCACAGGCGATCAGCCCCAGCATTTT; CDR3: CAWSRTGDQPQHF
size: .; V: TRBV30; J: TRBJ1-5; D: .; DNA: TGTGCCTGGAGTGTACCCGCGGGGGCGAATTGGCCCCAGCATTTT; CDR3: CAWSVPAGANWPQHF
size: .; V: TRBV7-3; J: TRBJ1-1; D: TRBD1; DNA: TGTGCCAGCAGCACAGGGACAGGGAAAGGGAACACTGAAGCTTTCTTT; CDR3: CASSTGTGKGNTEAFF
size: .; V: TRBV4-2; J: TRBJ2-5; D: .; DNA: TGTGCCAGCAGCCCTACCGGGACATACATTCAAGAGACCCAGTACTTC; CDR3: CASSPTGTYIQETQYF